One and the same sample provided the 3 T cell receptor beta chains below, sequenced in a study of T-cell memory formation after mild COVID-19. A single record per CDR3 protein comes from TCRdb applying MiXCR to the 5' RACE reads. The sample gives about 340,000 distinct CDR3 sequences, 13% of which show up once; roughly 23% is in the top ten. Sequencing used PBMCs or a T cell subset sorted from them (not recorded which). Source of these receptors: a young man who had mild COVID-19 (a few samples of this study predate the infection). Cell type and time point are not known.

A few counts support this clonotype. V is TRBV4-1 and J is TRBJ1-4; D may be TRBD1 (5 bases). CDR1 is MGHRA, CDR2 YSYEKL, per germline. With 2 bases removed from V and 3 bases from J, the gap between germline ends came to 10 bases. The CDR3 is made up of 15 amino acids. In nucleotides, the CDR3 is TGCGCCAGCAGCCAAACCGGGACGGCTAATGAAAAACTGTTTTTT. Protein product: CASSQTGTANEKLFF.

This clonotype showed up just a few times. The rearrangement joins TRBV6-5 to TRBJ1-1; no clear D. Germline V gene lookup returns CDR1 MNHEY and CDR2 SVGAGI. CDR3 length: 13 residues. V was cut by 10 bases and J by 4 bases, with 16 bases left in between. In DNA, the CDR3 is TGTGCCATCAGACGGGGAAGTCTCACTGAAGCTTTCTTT. Amino acid sequence: CAIRRGSLTEAFF.

V and J are TRBV10-3 and TRBJ2-2; D unclear. V was shortened by 4 bases and J by 1 base, with 7 bases between the two germline ends. The germline V gene encodes CDR1 ENHRY and CDR2 SYGVKD. This CDR3 spans 14 amino acids. The CDR3 nucleotides are TGTGCCATCAGTGGCCCTAGGAACACCGGGGAGCTGTTTTTT. Translation gives CAISGPRNTGELFF.